These 25 T cell receptor beta chains share one sample of origin, sequenced in a study of T cell clonality in common variable immunodeficiency (dated by TCRdb to about 2015). Results and caveats for the whole study, not just this receptor: CVID TCRbeta sequences were reported to have fewer deletions and N-nucleotide insertions and to lack highly modified clones with 13 or more V deletions.

No antigen is known for these receptors. The protocol used for the library was the immunoSEQ multiplex PCR assay. Drawn from immuneACCESS, this table holds only the in-frame rearrangements with V and J called that TCRdb kept. Clones are partly lost; checked studies trace under half to an unresolved V gene and leave the rest unexplained. The data for this sample show more than 10,000 clones, each detected more than once. The biggest ten clones account for approximately 6.5% of the sample. The source material was peripheral blood mononuclear cells. The receptors originated from a human donor with common variable immunodeficiency.

On this clone itself: The CDR3 end falls 3 residues outside the read, so it is completed with the germline J gene. This rearrangement joins TRBV19 to TRBJ2-7; 7 nucleotides line up with TRBD1. Trimming took 7 bases from V and 3 from J; bases not matched to a gene: 6. Germline lookup yields CDR1 LNHDA and CDR2 SQIVND (reference sequence). CDR3 length: 13 amino acids. CDR3 amino acids: CASKRQGGYEQYF. CDR3 DNA (partial): TGTGCCAGTAAGAGACAGGGCGGCTACGAG.

Ten or more counts support this clone. The read halts 3 residues ahead of the CDR3 end, with the missing end drawn from the germline J gene. The genes are TRBV20-1 and TRBJ2-7; TRBD1 aligns across 8 bases. Germline V lookup: CDR1 DFQATT, CDR2 SNEGSKA (reference sequence). The CDR3 spans 13 residues. V lost 2 bases to trimming and J lost 3 bases; unmatched junction nucleotides: 3. The CDR3 is CSARSGGDYEQYF. The CDR3 DNA, read in part, is TGCAGTGCTAGATCAGGGGGCGACTACGAG.

This clone turned up a few times. The read ends 3 residues early relative to the CDR3; the germline J gene fills the gap. This rearrangement joins TRBV7-9 to TRBJ2-1, with no clear D. The CDR3 has 15 residues. Germline V gene data show CDR1 as SEHNR and CDR2 as FQNEAQ (reference sequence). V lost 2 bases to trimming and J lost 4 bases, with 12 bases between them. The CDR3 here is CASSLRAEPYNEQFF. Partial CDR3 DNA: TGTGCCAGCAGCTTAAGGGCCGAGCCTTACAATGAG.

The table lists this clone with a few counts. With the read ending 3 residues before the CDR3 end, the germline J gene is used to fill in that end. V gene TRBV19 combines with J gene TRBJ1-1; possible D gene TRBD1, 5 bases. Germline-derived CDR1 and CDR2 are LNHDA and SQIVND (reference sequence). With 5 bases removed from V and 0 bases from J, the gap between germline ends came to 16 bases. This CDR3 has 16 amino acids. The CDR3 loop reads CASSPSGHTLNTEAFF. Partial CDR3 DNA: TGTGCCAGTAGTCCCTCCGGACACACATTGAACACTGAA.

With regard to this clone: The CDR3 end lies 3 residues beyond the end of the read and is filled in from the germline J gene. The chain has TRBV7-3 and TRBJ1-2; perhaps TRBD1 as D (6 bases). Trimming cost V 3 bases and J 6 bases, with 17 bases left between them. Per the germline V gene, CDR1 is SGHTA and CDR2 is FQGTGA. The CDR3 contains 15 residues. CDR3 loop: CASSLGQGLGNGYTF. The sequenced CDR3 bases are TGTGCCAGCAGCTTGGGACAAGGCCTTGGGAATGGC.

In regard to this clone: Read coverage stops 3 residues before the CDR3 terminus; the germline J gene supplies the remainder. The chain combines TRBV6-2 or TRBV6-3 with TRBJ2-5; tentatively, D is TRBD2 (6 bases). Trimming cost V 2 bases and J 3 bases, with 10 bases left between them. This CDR3 spans 14 amino acids. The V gene's germline CDR1 is MNHEY and CDR2 SVGEGT. Incomplete CDR3 DNA: TGTGCCAGCAGTTACGCTAGCGCGGAAGAGACC. Translating it yields CASSYASAEET. The full CDR3 protein reads CASSYASAEETQYF.

Comments on this clone: Coverage ceases 3 residues before the CDR3 finishes, and the germline J gene fills in the end. The V and J genes are TRBV18 and TRBJ2-5, with 11 nucleotides matching TRBD2. Germline-derived CDR1 and CDR2 are KGHSH and LQKENI. The CDR3 is 16 amino acids. V was clipped by 6 bases and J by 2 bases; unmatched bases: 8. The covered CDR3 bases are TGTGCCAGCTCCCTCCTTTCTAGCGGGGGGCAAGAGACC. Translating gives CASSLLSSGGQET. The entire CDR3 is CASSLLSSGGQETQYF.

This clone has only a few counts. CDR3 loop: CASSPGQAVYGYTF. The covered CDR3 bases are TGTGCCAGCTCACCTGGACAGGCCGTCTATGGC. The rearrangement uses TRBV18 and TRBJ1-2; 7 bases are a match to TRBD1. The sequenced fragment ends 3 residues before the CDR3 boundary, so the rest is inferred from the germline J gene. The length of the CDR3 is 14 residues. The V and J ends lost 3 bases and 4 bases, in that order; junction bases with no gene match: 5. Per germline, CDR1 KGHSH and CDR2 LQKENI.

The sample holds many counts of this clone. Sequencing ends 3 residues short of the CDR3 end; the germline J gene provides the rest. The chain uses TRBV20-1 and TRBJ2-5; 11 positions agree with TRBD2. Germline trimming cut 3 bases from V and 3 bases from J; bases unmatched to any gene: 9. The CDR3 extends over 16 amino acids. Germline lookup yields CDR1 DFQATT and CDR2 SNEGSKA (reference sequence). CDR3 sequence: CSASIVLAGAKETQYF. The sequenced CDR3 bases are TGCAGTGCTAGCATCGTACTAGCGGGAGCCAAAGAGACC.

This clone was counted a few times. The sequenced fragment ends 3 residues before the CDR3 boundary, so the rest is inferred from the germline J gene. The chain links TRBV7-3 to TRBJ2-7, with 8 nucleotides matching TRBD1. Germline CDR1 reads SGHTA; CDR2 reads FQGTGA. V lost 5 bases and J lost 6; bases outside the gene matches: 9. The CDR3 spans 14 residues. The CDR3 is CASSLDRASGEQYF. Incomplete CDR3 DNA: TGTGCCAGCAGCCTGGACAGGGCGTCAGGCGAG.

Concerning this clone itself: The read ends 3 residues before the CDR3 terminus; that terminus is restored from the germline J gene. V gene TRBV20-1 combines with J gene TRBJ1-5; the D gene is possibly TRBD1 (5 bases). Germline V CDR1 and CDR2: DFQATT, SNEGSKA (reference sequence). The V end lost 1 base, the J end lost 5 bases, and 12 bases lay between the germline ends. This CDR3 region has 14 residues. This CDR3 reads CSARVTQGDQPQHF. The covered CDR3 bases are TGCAGTGCTAGAGTTACCCAGGGTGATCAGCCC.

A word on this clone: The read terminates 3 residues ahead of where the CDR3 ends, so the germline J gene completes it. The chain couples TRBV18 to TRBJ1-2, with a weak D call TRBD1 (6 bases). This CDR3 has 13 amino acids. Per the germline V gene, CDR1 is KGHSH and CDR2 is LQKENI. V was shortened by 4 bases and J by 5 bases, with 11 bases between the two germline ends. CDR3 residues: CASSHEDRYGYTF. The DNA read from the CDR3 is TGTGCCAGCTCACACGAGGACAGATATGGC.

In its sample, this clone was seen a few times. The CDR3 goes on 3 residues after the read ends, and that part is filled in from the germline J gene. The genes are TRBV7-3 and TRBJ2-1; 8 bases fit TRBD1. Looked up from germline, CDR1 is SGHTA and CDR2 is FQGTGA. This CDR3 is built from 15 residues. The V gene end was trimmed by 5 bases and the J gene end by 8 bases; junction bases not matched to a gene: 11. CDR3 bases read: TGTGCCAGCAGCCATGGACAGGGAAGAAGGCATGAG. Translation gives CASSHGQGRRHE. The full CDR3 sequence reads CASSHGQGRRHEQFF.

This clone has just a few counts. Read sequence stops 3 residues before the CDR3 end, and the germline J gene provides the missing end. The V gene is TRBV6-1, the J gene TRBJ1-1; 7 bases map to TRBD1. CDR1 and CDR2 (germline): MNHNS, SASEGT. The CDR3 is 13 amino acids. CDR3 sequence reads: CASSATGVPKAFF. The covered CDR3 bases are TGTGCCAGCAGTGCCACAGGGGTGCCTAAA.

In the case of this clone: The read ends 3 residues shy of where the CDR3 ends; the end is completed using the germline J gene. The gene calls are TRBV7-2 and TRBJ1-6, with D perhaps matching TRBD1 (5 bases). This CDR3 has 13 residues. The germline V gene has CDR1 SGHTA and CDR2 FQGNSA. The germline V and J ends were trimmed by 4 bases and 9 bases, with 10 bases remaining between them. This chain's CDR3 is CASSSRVISPLHF. Incomplete CDR3 DNA: TGTGCCAGCAGCTCCAGGGTTATTTCACCC.

In this sample, this clone turned up a few times. The CDR3 end lies 3 residues beyond the end of the read and is filled in from the germline J gene. The genes are TRBV7-9 and TRBJ2-1; 7 nucleotides line up with TRBD1. CDR3 length: 12 amino acids. V shed 4 bases and J 9 bases; nucleotides not matched to a gene: 3. The germline gives CDR1 SEHNR, CDR2 FQNEAQ (reference sequence). The CDR3 bases that were read are TGTGCCAGCAGCTCCCACAGGGGTGAG. This codes for CASSSHRGE. The whole CDR3 sequence reads CASSSHRGEQFF.

As regards this clone: Sequencing ends 3 residues short of the CDR3 end; the germline J gene provides the rest. The chain carries TRBV7-3 and TRBJ1-1, with TRBD1 as a possible D gene (6 bases). V was cut by 5 bases and J by 7 bases, with 17 bases left in between. The germline V gene encodes CDR1 SGHTA and CDR2 FQGTGA. This CDR3 region has 14 residues. The CDR3 DNA, read in part, is TGTGCCAGCAGCGCCATTGCAGGGGTCAATGAA. Amino acids: CASSAIAGVNE. The complete CDR3 protein is CASSAIAGVNEAFF. The whole variable domain, filled in from reference TRBV7-3 and TRBJ1-1, reads GAGVSQTPSNKVTEKGKYVELRCDPISGHTALYWYRQSLGQGPEFLIYFQGTGAADDSGLPNDRFFAVRPEGSVSTLKIQRTERGDSAVYLCASSAIAGVNEAFFGQGTRLTVV.

The covered CDR3 bases are TGTGCCAGCAGCATGACAGGGGATTATGGC. Its protein product is CASSMTGDYG. The whole CDR3 sequence reads CASSMTGDYGYTF. The gene calls are TRBV7-2 and TRBJ1-2, with TRBD1 matching 8 bases. The CDR3 end lies 3 residues beyond the end of the read and is filled in from the germline J gene. V lost 5 bases, J lost 5 bases, and 4 bases stayed unmatched. This CDR3 region has 13 residues. CDR1 is SGHTA and CDR2 is FQGNSA in the germline V gene.

On this clone itself: The CDR3 extends 3 residues past the end of the read, so its final part is completed from the germline J gene. V and J are TRBV6-2 or TRBV6-3 and TRBJ2-1; 8 bases are a match to TRBD2. Germline V gene lookup returns CDR1 MNHEY and CDR2 SVGEGT. This CDR3 is 16 amino acids long. Trimming removed 2 bases from V and 9 bases from J; junction bases left unmatched: 12. The CDR3 here is CASSYPQGRTSSEQFF. The sequenced part of the CDR3 DNA is TGTGCCAGCAGTTACCCCCAGGGGAGGACTAGCAGTGAG.

About this clone itself: The read ends 3 residues shy of where the CDR3 ends; the end is completed using the germline J gene. The genes are TRBV18 and TRBJ2-5; the D gene is possibly TRBD1 (6 bases). CDR3 length: 14 amino acids. Trimming pared 4 bases from V and 1 base from J, leaving 10 bases between. CDR1 and CDR2 (germline): KGHSH, LQKENI. The CDR3 sequence is CASSLNRVQETQYF. The CDR3 DNA, read in part, is TGTGCCAGCTCACTCAACAGGGTCCAAGAGACC.

In regard to this clone: The sequenced fragment ends 3 residues before the CDR3 boundary, so the rest is inferred from the germline J gene. V usage is TRBV6-1 and J usage is TRBJ2-4; TRBD1 matches 8 bases. V gave up 2 bases and J gave up 2 bases; unmatched junction bases: 2. From germline, CDR1 is MNHNS and CDR2 SASEGT. CDR3 length equals 15 residues. The CDR3 DNA, read in part, is TGTGCCAGCAGTGAACAGGGGGCGACCAAAAACATT. Its translation is CASSEQGATKNI. The full CDR3 protein reads CASSEQGATKNIQYF.

This clone came up a few times. The CDR3 end is not reached by the read, which stops 3 residues before it; the germline J gene fills it in. The chain links TRBV18 to TRBJ2-7; D is perhaps TRBD1 (5 bases). The CDR3 sequence is 14 residues long. Germline-derived CDR1 and CDR2 are KGHSH and LQKENI. V was shortened by 2 bases and J by 1 base, with 9 bases between the two germline ends. CDR3 DNA, as far as it was read: TGTGCCAGCTCACCAAGCAGGGCGTCCTACGAG. As protein: CASSPSRASYE. In full, the CDR3 is CASSPSRASYEQYF.

This clone is medium-sized by share. Coverage ceases 3 residues before the CDR3 finishes, and the germline J gene fills in the end. The rearrangement joins TRBV18 to TRBJ2-1; 8 nucleotides match TRBD1. Unmatched junction bases numbered 9, after V lost 2 bases and J lost 9 bases. Germline CDR1 is KGHSH and CDR2 is LQKENI. CDR3 length equals 15 residues. CDR3 DNA (partial): TGTGCCAGCTCACCATCTCTACAGGGGGGTCCTGAG. It is translated as CASSPSLQGGPE. The entire CDR3 protein is CASSPSLQGGPEQFF.

This clone was detected only a few times. From the germline J gene comes the end of the CDR3, since the read stops 3 residues before it. V gene TRBV19 combines with J gene TRBJ1-1; possible D gene TRBD1, 5 bases. V lost 10 bases and J lost 3, with 15 bases in between. This CDR3 comprises 13 residues. Germline V gene lookup returns CDR1 LNHDA and CDR2 SQIVND (reference sequence). The CDR3 DNA, read in part, is TGTGCCACCACGCGACAGATTTACACTGAA. It translates to CATTRQIYTE. The CDR3 reads in full as CATTRQIYTEAFF.

On this clone itself: The observed sequence ends 3 residues before the CDR3 terminus, with the missing tail filled in from the germline J gene. This chain connects TRBV7-2 to TRBJ2-3; 8 bases match TRBD1. V trimming: 5 bases; J trimming: 3 bases; junction bases outside the gene matches: 7. Germline CDR1 is SGHTA and CDR2 is FQGNSA. CDR3 size: 15 residues. The part of the CDR3 DNA that was read is TGTGCCAGCAGCCCTTGGACAGGGAGGACAGATACG. Translated, it gives CASSPWTGRTDT. The CDR3 as a whole reads CASSPWTGRTDTQYF.